A selection of T cell receptor beta chains follows, all from one sample in a study of T cells in Graves' hyperthyroidism and ophthalmopathy. MiXCR, run by TCRdb on the multiplex PCR reads, gives a single entry per CDR3 protein. The sample holds around 420,000 distinct CDR3 sequences, around 14% seen once. Specimen: blood. The receptor source for this set is a woman aged 18 to 35 with Graves' hyperthyroidism. The CDR3 runs from the conserved cysteine through the conserved F or W. Each record gives: D gene, clone size, V gene, J gene, CDR3 protein, CDR3 DNA. The D gene is left open where the match is weak. Expanded clones are given a class, and other clones once, few, many or no size at all.

D: NA
size: NA
V: TRBV12-3/TRBV12-4
J: TRBJ1-2
CDR3: CASTPSRSEVSGYTF
DNA: TGTGCCAGCACCCCATCCCGGTCGGAGGTGTCTGGCTACACCTTC

D: NA
size: many
V: TRBV11-2
J: TRBJ2-1
CDR3: CASSFWTNNEQFF
DNA: TGTGCCAGCAGCTTCTGGACGAACAATGAGCAGTTCTTC

D: NA
size: few
V: TRBV10-3
J: TRBJ2-7
CDR3: CAISDREIHEQYF
DNA: TGTGCCATCAGCGACCGGGAGATCCACGAGCAGTACTTC

D: NA
size: many
V: TRBV7-9
J: TRBJ2-5
CDR3: CASSFGILGETQYF
DNA: TGTGCCAGCAGCTTCGGAATTCTCGGAGAGACCCAGTACTTC

D: NA
size: few
V: TRBV7-2
J: TRBJ2-3
CDR3: CASSFPEGLSTDTQYF
DNA: TGTGCCAGCAGCTTTCCTGAGGGGCTAAGCACAGATACGCAGTATTTT

D: NA
size: few
V: TRBV9
J: TRBJ2-1
CDR3: CASSVGAGSRSYNEQFF
DNA: TGTGCCAGCAGCGTAGGGGCAGGGTCCAGGTCCTACAATGAGCAGTTCTTC

D: TRBD1
size: many
V: TRBV12-3/TRBV12-4
J: TRBJ1-1
CDR3: CASSPGTGNTEAFF
DNA: TGTGCCAGCAGCCCCGGGACAGGGAACACTGAAGCTTTCTTT

D: NA
size: few
V: TRBV28
J: TRBJ1-2
CDR3: CTSSPRTGPGYGYTF
DNA: TGTACCAGCAGCCCACGCACGGGCCCGGGCTATGGCTACACCTTC

D: NA
size: many
V: TRBV4-1
J: TRBJ1-1
CDR3: CASSGAWTEAFF
DNA: TGCGCCAGCAGCGGGGCTTGGACTGAAGCTTTCTTT

D: TRBD2
size: few
V: TRBV6-4
J: TRBJ2-1
CDR3: CASSPTSGSGNEQFF
DNA: TGTGCCAGCAGTCCGACTAGCGGGAGCGGCAATGAGCAGTTCTTC